This record concerns one T cell receptor beta chain sequence. What it binds is not known. Measured with immunoSEQ multiplex PCR; TCRdb has only the in-frame clones, and not every one. Here the sample spans 200,000 to 250,000 clones, 88% being singletons. The study drew the donors from its approximately 110-subject validation cohort, separate from the roughly 670-subject first cohort. This sample was included in a study of cytomegalovirus exposure and HLA in healthy donors. As for the study in general: The approximately 120 validation repertoires were produced on the same platform as the 650 to 800 repertoires of the first cohort. This was reported in a later analysis. Study-level results: Most sequenced TCRs were rare (though some public TCRs occurred in many donors). The study listed approximately 160 cytomegalovirus-associated TCR beta chains.

This CDR3 is 14 amino acids long. CDR1 is MNHNY, CDR2 SVGAGI, per germline (reference sequence). Germline trimming cut 2 bases from V and 6 bases from J; bases unmatched to any gene: 5. The sequence came from a woman aged 18-35 years in good health and CMV-seronegative. Source material: PBMCs. The chain is built from TRBV6-6 and TRBJ2-7; 9 bases are shared with TRBD1. CDR3 sequence reads: CASSYGTGWVEQYF. The CDR3 DNA sequence: TGTGCCAGCAGTTACGGGACAGGGTGGGTCGAGCAGTACTTC.